Listed below are T cell receptor beta chains from one sample, sequenced in a study of vaccination and CD4 T cells after COVID-19. TCRdb reprocessed the PCR reads via MiXCR and lists one record per CDR3 protein. The sample carries about 15,000 distinct CDR3 sequences, around 70% recorded once. These receptors' antigens are unknown. The material sequenced was CD4+ T cells from blood, cultured in vitro. The receptors shown here come from a human donor who had recovered from COVID-19. Each CDR3 is given with its conserved first and last residue. Fields, in order: CDR3 length, clone size, D gene, V gene, J gene, CDR3 DNA, CDR3 protein. D genes are given only for firm matches. Some rows mark clone size as missing; the rest say once, few, many or name a class of expanded clone.

17	.	.	TRBV7-2	TRBJ2-1	TGTGCCAGCAGCTTAGGAGGGGCGACCGTATCCTACAATGAGCAGTTCTTC	CASSLGGATVSYNEQFF
12	.	.	TRBV20-1	TRBJ1-1	TGCAGTGCTAGTGTGGGGGGCACTGAAGCTTTCTTT	CSASVGGTEAFF
15	.	TRBD1	TRBV20-1	TRBJ1-5	TGCAGTGCCGGACAGGGGGCTCGAGGCAATCAGCCCCAGCATTTT	CSAGQGARGNQPQHF
15	.	TRBD1	TRBV28	TRBJ1-2	TGTGCCAGCAGTTTATCGCAGGGGGGAAACTATGGCTACACCTTC	CASSLSQGGNYGYTF
13	.	.	TRBV28	TRBJ2-7	TGTGCCAGCAGAGAGGGCGCCTCCTACGAGCAGTACTTC	CASREGASYEQYF
18	.	.	TRBV6-2/TRBV6-3	TRBJ2-3	TGTGCCAGCAGTTACGCGTCCCCCCGCCCTGAGGGTACAGATACGCAGTATTTT	CASSYASPRPEGTDTQYF
18	.	.	TRBV7-9	TRBJ2-2	TGTGCCAGCAGTTCTCGATTCTTGGGGAACGTAACAACCGGGGAGCTGTTTTTT	CASSSRFLGNVTTGELFF
15	.	TRBD1	TRBV29-1	TRBJ1-2	TGCAGCGTTGAAGACCCGGACAGGGACGTCTATGGCTACACCTTC	CSVEDPDRDVYGYTF
14	.	TRBD1	TRBV7-9	TRBJ1-4	TGTGCCAGCAGTCAAAAAACGGGACAGGAAAAACTGTTTTTT	CASSQKTGQEKLFF
14	.	.	TRBV5-5	TRBJ2-3	TGTGCCAGCACCATGGGAGGGACAGCAGATACGCAGTATTTT	CASTMGGTADTQYF
16	.	.	TRBV7-3	TRBJ1-6	TGTGCCAGCAGCTTAACGGGGGCAGGGCAAAATTCACCCCTCCACTTT	CASSLTGAGQNSPLHF
14	.	.	TRBV11-3	TRBJ2-1	TGTGCCAGCAGCCAGGACCTAGTTCGCAATGAGCAGTTCTTC	CASSQDLVRNEQFF
15	.	.	TRBV7-2	TRBJ1-5	TGTGCCAGCAGCTTCGGACCGTTCAGCAATCAGCCCCAGCATTTT	CASSFGPFSNQPQHF
15	.	TRBD1	TRBV20-1	TRBJ2-7	TGCAGTGCTAGAGATTGGGCAACAGGGGTACACGAGCAGTACTTC	CSARDWATGVHEQYF
15	few	.	TRBV5-1	TRBJ2-2	TGCGCCAGCAGCCCGAGACAGCCGAACACCGGGGAGCTGTTTTTT	CASSPRQPNTGELFF
12	.	.	TRBV6-2/TRBV6-3	TRBJ1-1	TGTGCCAGCAGTTACAGGGACACTGAAGCTTTCTTT	CASSYRDTEAFF
15	.	TRBD1	TRBV25-1	TRBJ1-1	TGTGCCAGCAGTGAATCGTCAGGGGGATACACTGAAGCTTTCTTT	CASSESSGGYTEAFF
18	.	.	TRBV12-3/TRBV12-4	TRBJ1-5	TGTGCCAGCAGTTTAGGGTCCTGGTTTGGGGATAGCAATCAGCCCCAGCATTTT	CASSLGSWFGDSNQPQHF
13	.	.	TRBV18	TRBJ2-3	TGTGCCAGCTCACCCACAGGGACAGATACGCAGTATTTT	CASSPTGTDTQYF
16	.	.	TRBV9	TRBJ1-6	TGTGCCAGCAGCGCAAAACAGGTTCCCTATAATTCACCCCTCCACTTT	CASSAKQVPYNSPLHF
15	.	.	TRBV7-2	TRBJ1-4	TGTGCCAGCAGCTTAGGTTCAACAACTAATGAAAAACTGTTTTTT	CASSLGSTTNEKLFF
15	.	.	TRBV6-5	TRBJ1-6	TGTGCCAGCAGTTACAACGGACAGAGGAATTCACCCCTCCACTTT	CASSYNGQRNSPLHF
14	.	TRBD1	TRBV24-1	TRBJ1-5	TGTGCCACCAGTGATCCCAGGGGGGATCAGCCCCAGCATTTT	CATSDPRGDQPQHF
15	.	TRBD1	TRBV7-9	TRBJ1-6	TGTGCCAGCACCCCACCCGGGACAGATAATTCACCCCTCCACTTT	CASTPPGTDNSPLHF
15	.	.	TRBV19	TRBJ1-3	TGTGCCAGTAGCCTACAGGGAGGAACTGGAAACACCATATATTTT	CASSLQGGTGNTIYF
15	.	.	TRBV6-5	TRBJ2-7	TGTGCCAGCAGTTACTCGGGGGGCGCTAACTACGAGCAGTACTTC	CASSYSGGANYEQYF
17	.	TRBD1	TRBV20-1	TRBJ1-1	TGCAGTGCTAGAAGGACAGGGGGCTTGAGAGTGAACACTGAAGCTTTCTTT	CSARRTGGLRVNTEAFF
13	.	.	TRBV15	TRBJ1-5	TGTGCCACCAGCAGAGATGGGGATAGGCCCCAGCATTTT	CATSRDGDRPQHF
13	.	.	TRBV24-1	TRBJ2-1	TGTGCCACCAGTGATGGGGGGCGGGGGGAGCAGTTCTTC	CATSDGGRGEQFF
14	.	TRBD1	TRBV10-3	TRBJ1-5	TGTGCCATCAGTGGGACAGGTAGGGAGCAGCCCCAGCATTTT	CAISGTGREQPQHF
16	.	.	TRBV28	TRBJ1-5	TGTGCCAGCCTCAGACGCAAACAGGGCCTCAATCAGCCCCAGCATTTT	CASLRRKQGLNQPQHF
16	few	.	TRBV20-1	TRBJ1-5	TGCAGTGCCAGACAGACGGGGCAGAATAGCAATCAGCCCCAGCATTTT	CSARQTGQNSNQPQHF
15	.	.	TRBV19	TRBJ1-1	TGTGCCAGTAGTGGTCAGTTACTGGGGGGAACTGAAGCTTTCTTT	CASSGQLLGGTEAFF
15	.	TRBD1	TRBV7-8	TRBJ2-7	TGTGCCAGCAGCTATGATGGACAGGGCGGGGCCGAGCAGTACTTC	CASSYDGQGGAEQYF
16	.	TRBD1	TRBV27	TRBJ1-6	TGTGCCAGCAGTTTACGGACAGGGGGCTCTAATTCACCCCTCCACTTT	CASSLRTGGSNSPLHF
11	.	.	TRBV12-5	TRBJ2-3	TGTGCTAGTGGTACTACAGATACGCAGTATTTT	CASGTTDTQYF
14	once	TRBD2	TRBV2	TRBJ2-1	TGTGCCAGCAGCCAGGGACTAGCGGGGTATGAGCAGTTCTTC	CASSQGLAGYEQFF
14	.	.	TRBV11-2	TRBJ2-7	TGTGCCAGCAGCTCGGGACTTCCGCCGAAGGAGCAGTACTTC	CASSSGLPPKEQYF
13	.	TRBD1	TRBV20-1	TRBJ1-2	TGCAGTGCTAGCCTGGGACAGGGGGTCGGCTACACCTTC	CSASLGQGVGYTF
14	.	TRBD1	TRBV7-9	TRBJ1-2	TGTGCCAGCAGCTTAGCAGCAGGGGGCTATGGCTACACCTTC	CASSLAAGGYGYTF
15	.	TRBD2	TRBV6-5	TRBJ2-7	TGTGCCAGCAGTTCCGGTAGCGGGAGGCCGTGGGAGCAGTACTTC	CASSSGSGRPWEQYF
14	.	.	TRBV30	TRBJ1-4	TGTGCCTGGCGTAGCGCGGGGAGGGAGGAAAAACTGTTTTTT	CAWRSAGREEKLFF
15	.	TRBD2	TRBV20-1	TRBJ2-3	TGCAGTGCTATCTCTAGCGGTGGGGTCACGGATACGCAGTATTTT	CSAISSGGVTDTQYF
13	.	.	TRBV6-5	TRBJ2-3	TGTGCCAGCAGTTCTTGGGGGCCCGATACGCAGTATTTT	CASSSWGPDTQYF
11	few	.	TRBV6-1	TRBJ1-1	TGTGCCACATCCCGGGACCGTGAAGCTTTCTTT	CATSRDREAFF
13	.	TRBD1	TRBV20-1	TRBJ2-7	TGCAGTGCTTCGGACAGGGAACTCTACGAGCAGTACTTC	CSASDRELYEQYF
11	.	.	TRBV20-1	TRBJ1-2	TGCAGTGCTAGAGATCGTATTGGCTACACCTTC	CSARDRIGYTF
13	.	TRBD1	TRBV20-1	TRBJ1-5	TGCAGTGCTTGGGACAGGGGTGGAAAGCCCCAGCATTTT	CSAWDRGGKPQHF